The 26 T cell receptor beta chains below come from one sample, sequenced in a study of radiotherapy plus CTLA-4 blockade in lung cancer. TCRdb's copy holds only in-frame clones and misses some; the assay was immunoSEQ multiplex PCR. The table lists around 72,000 clones, around 82% of them singletons. The sample here was peripheral blood, taken from a patient treated with radiotherapy plus ipilimumab. These receptors all stem from a human donor with non-small cell lung cancer who had a complete response to radiotherapy plus ipilimumab.

A remark on this clone: This sample also contains other DNA sequences that code for the same CDR3. The rearrangement joins TRBV5-1 to TRBJ2-3; 8 bases are a match to TRBD1. CDR3 length equals 16 residues. Germline V gives CDR1 SGHRS, CDR2 YFSETQ. With V trimmed by 0 bases and J by 2 bases, 5 bases remained unmatched. The CDR3 nucleotides read TGCGCCAGCAGCTTGGATTCAGGGGGCCCCACAGATACGCAGTATTTT. Translated: CASSLDSGGPTDTQYF.

The table lists this clone with a few counts. The same CDR3 is also encoded by other DNA sequences in this sample. The CDR3 region has the DNA TGCGCCAGCAGCTTGGCAGGAGATACGCAGTATTTT. Amino acid sequence: CASSLAGDTQYF. The chain has TRBV5-1 and TRBJ2-3; no firm D call. The CDR3 loop spans 12 amino acids. The V end lost 0 bases, the J end lost 5 bases, and 4 bases lay between the germline ends. Germline V gene sequence: CDR1 SGHRS, CDR2 YFSETQ.

This chain joins TRBV30 and TRBJ2-3; tentatively, D is TRBD2 (6 bases). The CDR3 has 13 residues. Trimming took 6 bases from V and 3 from J, leaving 13 bases between them. Germline CDR1 GTSNPN, CDR2 SVGIG (reference sequence). The CDR3 protein is CACGREMTDTQYF. The CDR3, as DNA: TGTGCCTGCGGTCGGGAGATGACAGATACGCAGTATTTT.

V gene TRBV15 combines with J gene TRBJ2-7; D is perhaps TRBD1 or TRBD2 (5 bases each). CDR1 and CDR2 (germline): LNHNV, YYDKDF (reference sequence). The CDR3 length is 17 residues. V dropped 0 bases and J dropped 2 bases, with 17 bases sitting between them. In nucleotides, the CDR3 is TGTGCCACCAGCAGAGATCGAGGGCAGCCAGGGACCTACGAGCAGTACTTC. Its protein is CATSRDRGQPGTYEQYF.

This chain joins TRBV11-3 and TRBJ1-1; D not certain. CDR3 length: 15 amino acids. V was trimmed by 1 base and J by 0 bases, leaving 9 bases between them. Germline CDR1 SGHNT, CDR2 YENEEA. CDR3 amino acids: CASSLVPIMNTEAFF. DNA for the CDR3: TGTGCCAGCAGCTTAGTTCCGATAATGAACACTGAAGCTTTCTTT.

Only a few counts were recorded for this clone. This sample includes further DNA sequences coding for the same CDR3. V usage is TRBV6-1 and J usage is TRBJ1-5; TRBD1 matches at 7 bases. This CDR3 comprises 13 residues. Germline lookup yields CDR1 MNHNS and CDR2 SASEGT. V lost 1 base, J lost 7 bases, and 1 base stayed unmatched. The CDR3 sequence is CASSEDRGQPQHF. In DNA, the CDR3 is TGTGCCAGCAGTGAAGACAGGGGACAGCCCCAGCATTTT.

V usage is TRBV5-1 and J usage is TRBJ1-3; D might be TRBD1 (5 bases). The CDR3 runs to 14 residues. The V end was cut by 2 bases, the J end by 0 bases, with 6 bases between. The germline CDR1 and CDR2 sequences are SGHRS and YFSETQ. DNA of the CDR3: TGCGCCAGCAGCTTTGACAGCTCTGGAAACACCATATATTTT. Translating gives CASSFDSSGNTIYF.

V usage is TRBV6-5 and J usage is TRBJ1-1; 7 bases are a match to TRBD1. With V trimmed by 4 bases and J by 1 base, 3 bases remained unmatched. The V gene's germline CDR1 is MNHEY and CDR2 SVGAGI. CDR3 length: 14 amino acids. The CDR3 is CASSLQGRNTEAFF. CDR3 bases: TGTGCCAGCAGTTTACAGGGGAGGAACACTGAAGCTTTCTTT.

The chain carries TRBV19 and TRBJ2-5, with D tentatively TRBD2 (5 bases). CDR1 and CDR2 (germline): LNHDA, SQIVND (reference sequence). The CDR3 runs to 16 residues. The V end lost 7 bases, the J end lost 3 bases, and 21 bases lay between the germline ends. The CDR3 nucleotides are TGTGCCAGTACCAAATGGGCAGGAAAGGGAGAAGAGACCCAGTACTTC. It yields the protein CASTKWAGKGEETQYF.

The chain couples TRBV19 to TRBJ2-3, with 7 bases that match TRBD1. This CDR3 spans 14 amino acids. Germline V lookup: CDR1 LNHDA, CDR2 SQIVND (reference sequence). V shed 2 bases, J shed 1 base, and the junction held 0 bases outside the gene matches. CDR3 bases: TGTGCCAGTAGTATAACAGGGGGCACAGATACGCAGTATTTT. Translating gives CASSITGGTDTQYF.

The chain combines TRBV10-3 with TRBJ1-2; TRBD1 aligns across 7 bases. Trimming cost V 0 bases and J 5 bases; bases outside gene matches: 12. This CDR3 is built from 17 residues. CDR1 and CDR2 from the germline V gene are ENHRY and SYGVKD. The DNA of the CDR3 is TGTGCCATCAGTGAGTCAACACTTCGACAGGGCGGTTATGGCTACACCTTC. Encoded protein: CAISESTLRQGGYGYTF.

This sequence joins TRBV19 and TRBJ2-3; D might be TRBD1 or TRBD2, each matching 5 bases. The CDR3 contains 15 residues. Germline lookup yields CDR1 LNHDA and CDR2 SQIVND (reference sequence). The V end was cut by 9 bases, the J end by 2 bases, with 18 bases between. The CDR3 DNA reads as TGTGCCAGCCAGTATGCTGGGGGTTACACAGATACGCAGTATTTT. Encoded protein: CASQYAGGYTDTQYF.

V usage is TRBV4-1 and J usage is TRBJ2-5; D is unclear. This CDR3 is built from 15 residues. V lost 0 bases to trimming and J lost 3 bases, with 11 bases between them. The germline gives CDR1 MGHRA, CDR2 YSYEKL. CDR3 loop: CASSQDVHSEETQYF. In DNA, the CDR3 is TGCGCCAGCAGCCAAGATGTACACTCTGAAGAGACCCAGTACTTC.

This clone was seen more than once but under ten times. The CDR3 here is CASSLRGGRPSNYGYTF. The CDR3 DNA follows: TGTGCCAGCAGTTTAAGAGGGGGCCGACCCAGTAACTATGGCTACACCTTC. The chain combines TRBV27 with TRBJ1-2; 7 bases fit TRBD1. The length of the CDR3 is 17 residues. Germline lookup yields CDR1 MNHEY and CDR2 SMNVEV (reference sequence). J was trimmed by 1 base and V by 2 bases; bases with no gene match: 10.

The gene calls are TRBV10-3 and TRBJ2-7; 10 bases agree with TRBD1. The CDR3 is made up of 14 amino acids. In germline, CDR1 is ENHRY, CDR2 SYGVKD. V trimming: 6 bases; J trimming: 7 bases; junction bases outside the gene matches: 9. For the CDR3, the DNA is TGTGCCATCAGCCCGGGACAGGGGAATGGAGAGCAGTACTTC. Its protein product is CAISPGQGNGEQYF.

The gene calls are TRBV4-3 and TRBJ2-1; D gene uncertain. V lost 0 bases, J lost 6 bases, and 12 bases lay in between. The CDR3 spans 15 residues. CDR1 and CDR2 (germline): LGHNA, YSLEER. The CDR3 loop reads CASSQDRNSANEQFF. The CDR3 nucleotides are TGCGCCAGCAGCCAAGATCGTAACAGCGCCAATGAGCAGTTCTTC.

The CDR3 bases are TGTGCCAGCAGAGACCAGGGACGAGGGGAGACCCAGTACTTC. The encoded protein is CASRDQGRGETQYF. The V gene is TRBV27, the J gene TRBJ2-5; D tentatively reads TRBD1 or TRBD2 (5 bases each). V was shortened by 6 bases and J by 5 bases, with 16 bases between the two germline ends. Germline V gene lookup returns CDR1 MNHEY and CDR2 SMNVEV (reference sequence). The CDR3 runs 14 residues.

V is TRBV19 and J is TRBJ2-1; TRBD2 matches at 10 bases. Unmatched junction bases numbered 6, after V lost 7 bases and J lost 6 bases. CDR3 size: 14 residues. CDR1 is LNHDA, CDR2 SQIVND, per germline (reference sequence). In nucleotides, the CDR3 is TGTGCCAGTAATAGCGGGGGGTCGCGCAATGAGCAGTTCTTC. Amino acids: CASNSGGSRNEQFF.

The V and J genes are TRBV19 and TRBJ2-1, with D hard to call. V shed 1 base and J shed 9 bases, with 4 bases lying between them. Germline V gene lookup returns CDR1 LNHDA and CDR2 SQIVND (reference sequence). This CDR3 has 11 amino acids. CDR3 protein: CASSIGSEQFF. DNA for the CDR3: TGTGCCAGTAGTATAGGTAGTGAGCAGTTCTTC. Filled out from reference TRBV19 and TRBJ2-1, the complete variable domain reads DGGITQSPKYLFRKEGQNVTLSCEQNLNHDAMYWYRQDPGQGLRLIYYSQIVNDFQKGDIAEGYSVSREKKESFPLTVTSAQKNPTAFYLCASSIGSEQFFGPGTRLTVL.

The table lists this clone with a count of one. The chain carries TRBV9 and TRBJ1-4; a weak D match, TRBD1 (6 bases). V was trimmed by 4 bases and J by 8 bases, leaving 15 bases between them. The CDR3 spans 14 residues. Germline lookup yields CDR1 SGDLS and CDR2 YYNGEE. This chain's CDR3 is CASSSQQGTEKLFF. CDR3 bases: TGTGCCAGCAGCTCCCAACAGGGTACCGAAAAACTGTTTTTT. The full variable domain, completed using reference TRBV9 and TRBJ1-4, is DSGVTQTPKHLITATGQRVTLRCSPRSGDLSVYWYQQSLDQGLQFLIQYYNGEERAKGNILERFSAQQFPDLHSELNLSSLELGDSALYFCASSSQQGTEKLFFGSGTQLSVL.

This clone was picked up a small number of times. The genes are TRBV18 and TRBJ1-6, with 9 bases fitting TRBD1. The CDR3 is 16 amino acids. The junction had 5 bases not matched to a gene; V was cut back by 3 bases and J by 5 bases. CDR1 is KGHSH and CDR2 is LQKENI in the germline V gene. CDR3 DNA sequence: TGTGCCAGCTCACCCACAGGGGGCTCAGATAATTCACCCCTCCACTTT. Protein: CASSPTGGSDNSPLHF.

The chain recombines TRBV10-1 with TRBJ2-3; D ambiguous. V dropped 0 bases and J dropped 4 bases, with 5 bases sitting between them. CDR1 and CDR2 from the germline V gene are WNHNN and SYGVQD (reference sequence). CDR3 length: 13 residues. The chain's CDR3 is CASSESQSDTQYF. The CDR3 DNA reads as TGCGCCAGCAGTGAGTCTCAGTCAGATACGCAGTATTTT.

The V and J genes are TRBV7-6 and TRBJ2-7, with D unresolved. The CDR3 is 13 amino acids. The germline V gene has CDR1 SGHVS and CDR2 FNYEAQ. V was shortened by 4 bases and J by 0 bases, with 7 bases between the two germline ends. In DNA, the CDR3 is TGTGCCAGCAGCTCTACAAACTCCTACGAGCAGTACTTC. It yields the protein CASSSTNSYEQYF.

CDR3 residues: CASRVGEDEQYF. As DNA, the CDR3 is TGTGCCAGCAGGGTGGGTGAGGACGAGCAGTACTTC. This chain joins TRBV2 and TRBJ2-7; D ambiguous. Trimming stripped 6 bases from V and 5 bases from J, with 11 bases between. This CDR3 spans 12 amino acids. Germline CDR1 and CDR2: SNHLY and FYNNEI.

This rearrangement joins TRBV25-1 to TRBJ1-1, with D uncertain. The V end lost 5 bases, the J end lost 1 base, and 11 bases lay between the germline ends. CDR1 and CDR2 from the germline V gene are MGHDK and SYGVNS. The CDR3 sequence is 14 residues long. The CDR3, as DNA: TGTGCCAGCAGTCGTACGTCAGAGAACACTGAAGCTTTCTTT. Translated, it gives CASSRTSENTEAFF.

On this clone: Mismatch with germline at one junction end may stem from a read error. The V and J genes are TRBV6-5 and TRBJ1-1; no firm D call. CDR3 size: 15 residues. Germline V gene sequence: CDR1 MNHEY, CDR2 SVGAGI. Here the CDR3 DNA reads TGTGCCAGCCGTATTAGGGCGGTGGGGAACGCTGAAGCTTTCTTT. Translated: CASRIRAVGNAEAFF.